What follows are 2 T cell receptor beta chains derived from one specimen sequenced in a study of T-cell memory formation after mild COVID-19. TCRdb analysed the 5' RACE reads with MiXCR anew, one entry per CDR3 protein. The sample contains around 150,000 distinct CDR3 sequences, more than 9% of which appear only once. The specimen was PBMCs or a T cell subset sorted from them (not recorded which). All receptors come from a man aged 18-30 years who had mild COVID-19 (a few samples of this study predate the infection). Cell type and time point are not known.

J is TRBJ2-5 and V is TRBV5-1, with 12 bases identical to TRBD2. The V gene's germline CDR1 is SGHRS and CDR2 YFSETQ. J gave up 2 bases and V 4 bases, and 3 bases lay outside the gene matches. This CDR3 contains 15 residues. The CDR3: CASSMGLAGQETQYF. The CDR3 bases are TGCGCCAGCAGCATGGGACTAGCGGGTCAAGAGACCCAGTACTTC.

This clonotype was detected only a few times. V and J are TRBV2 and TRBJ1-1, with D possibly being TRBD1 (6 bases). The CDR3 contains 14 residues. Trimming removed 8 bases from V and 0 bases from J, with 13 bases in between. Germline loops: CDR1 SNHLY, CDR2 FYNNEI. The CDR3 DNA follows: TGTGCCAGCGCCCTTGGGGGCATGAACACTGAAGCTTTCTTT. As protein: CASALGGMNTEAFF.